A selection of T cell receptor beta chains follows, all from one sample in a study of cytomegalovirus exposure and HLA in healthy donors. Produced via immunoSEQ multiplex PCR; TCRdb's table is partial and in-frame only. The sample carries about 160,000 clones, about 68% recorded once. The sequencing sample was made of PBMCs. These receptors originate from a female donor in good health and CMV-seronegative. Each CDR3 is given with its conserved first and last residue. Fields, in order: V gene, J gene, D gene, CDR3 DNA, CDR3 protein. D genes are given only for firm matches.

TRBV27	TRBJ2-7	NA	TGTGCCAGCAGGGACTTTACCTACGAGCAGTACTTC	CASRDFTYEQYF
TRBV4-3	TRBJ2-1	TRBD1	TGCGCCAGCAGCCAAGAGACTGGGACAGGGTACAATGAGCAGTTCTTC	CASSQETGTGYNEQFF
TRBV30	TRBJ2-7	NA	TGTGCCTGTAGGGGCAAGGACTCCTACGAGCAGTACTTC	CACRGKDSYEQYF
TRBV5-1	TRBJ2-1	TRBD2	TGCGCCAGCAGCCCCCGGACTAGCGGGGGGGCGAATGAGCAGTTCTTC	CASSPRTSGGANEQFF
TRBV4-3	TRBJ2-7	TRBD2	TGCGCCAGCAGCCAAGACCGACTAGCGGGAGGTACCCCCTACGAGCAGTACTTC	CASSQDRLAGGTPYEQYF
TRBV11-2	TRBJ2-7	NA	TGTGCCAGCAGCTCCGCCCGGGAGCCACCTCACGAGCAGTACTTC	CASSSAREPPHEQYF
TRBV4-3	TRBJ1-3	NA	TGCGCCAGCAGCCTAGACGGCTCTGGAAACACCATATATTTT	CASSLDGSGNTIYF
TRBV11-2	TRBJ2-5	TRBD2	TGTGCCAGCAGCTTAGGGTCTAGCGGGGGAGAGACCCAGTACTTC	CASSLGSSGGETQYF
TRBV7-9	TRBJ2-5	TRBD2	TGTGCCAGCAGCCTAATAGCGGGAGTCTCAGAGACCCAGTACTTC	CASSLIAGVSETQYF
TRBV4-2	TRBJ2-3	TRBD2	TGTGCCAGCAGAGTGCTAGCGGGAGCCCCAGATACGCAGTATTTT	CASRVLAGAPDTQYF
TRBV18	TRBJ2-2	TRBD1	TGTGCCAGCTCACCGTGGACAGGGGTTGACACCGGGGAGCTGTTTTTT	CASSPWTGVDTGELFF